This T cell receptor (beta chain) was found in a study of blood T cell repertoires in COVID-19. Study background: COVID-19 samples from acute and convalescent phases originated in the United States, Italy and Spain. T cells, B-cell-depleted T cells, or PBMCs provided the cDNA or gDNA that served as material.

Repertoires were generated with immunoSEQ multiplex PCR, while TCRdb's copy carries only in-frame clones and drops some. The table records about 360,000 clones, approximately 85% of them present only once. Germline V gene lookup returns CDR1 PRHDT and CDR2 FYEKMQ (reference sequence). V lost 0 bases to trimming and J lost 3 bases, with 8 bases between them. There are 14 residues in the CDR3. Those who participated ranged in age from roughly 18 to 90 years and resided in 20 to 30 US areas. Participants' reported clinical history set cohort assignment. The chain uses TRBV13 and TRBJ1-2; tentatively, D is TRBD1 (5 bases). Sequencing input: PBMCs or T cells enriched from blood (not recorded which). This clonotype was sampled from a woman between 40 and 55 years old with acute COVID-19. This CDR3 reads CASSLGRGDYGYTF. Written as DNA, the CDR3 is TGTGCCAGCAGCTTAGGGCGGGGGGACTATGGCTACACCTTC. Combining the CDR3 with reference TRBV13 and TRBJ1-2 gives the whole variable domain AAGVIQSPRHLIKEKRETATLKCYPIPRHDTVYWYQQGPGQDPQFLISFYEKMQSDKGSIPDRFSAQQFSDYHSELNMSSLELGDSALYFCASSLGRGDYGYTFGSGTRLTVV.